This is a list of T cell receptor beta chains from one sample in a study of identifying expanded T cells in peripheral blood. Profiled with immunoSEQ multiplex PCR; TCRdb holds only in-frame clones, not every one. The sample yields 100,000 to 150,000 clones, 75% to 90% seen once. Material for sequencing was blood. The receptors come from a person aged 18 to 70 in good health. CDR3s include the opening cysteine and the closing phenylalanine or tryptophan.

J: TRBJ2-2; length: 13; V: TRBV4-1; CDR3: CASSYLDTGELFF
J: TRBJ1-2; length: 13; V: TRBV7-2; CDR3: CASRRTGSYGYTF
J: TRBJ1-2; length: 12; V: TRBV10-3; CDR3: CAITEGPGGYTF
J: TRBJ1-4; length: 13; V: TRBV19; CDR3: CASSRALNEKLFF
J: TRBJ1-1; length: 13; V: TRBV7-4; CDR3: CASSLEQNTEAFF
J: TRBJ1-2; length: 12; V: TRBV5-1; CDR3: CASSLRGRGYTF
J: TRBJ2-1; length: 15; V: TRBV27; CDR3: CASSVDSGLYNEQFF
J: TRBJ1-1; length: 15; V: TRBV7-9; CDR3: CASSSFDKGDTEAFF
J: TRBJ2-6; length: 13; V: TRBV7-9; CDR3: CASSFGGANVLTF
J: TRBJ1-1; length: 11; V: TRBV10-2; CDR3: CASSDTAEAFF
J: TRBJ2-5; length: 17; V: TRBV30; CDR3: CAWSVLWGKGGRVTQYF
J: TRBJ2-2; length: 14; V: TRBV6-5; CDR3: CASSYYSLPGELFF
J: TRBJ1-2; length: 16; V: TRBV25-1; CDR3: CASSAMVGVANYGYTF
J: TRBJ1-5; length: 16; V: TRBV4-1; CDR3: CASSQGAARGPQPQHF
J: TRBJ1-1; length: 13; V: TRBV6-1; CDR3: CASRGTGVTEAFF
J: TRBJ2-7; length: 15; V: TRBV7-6; CDR3: CASSLEVGQGARQYF
J: TRBJ1-5; length: 15; V: TRBV7-2; CDR3: CASSLGSQGNQPQHF
J: TRBJ1-2; length: 15; V: TRBV2; CDR3: CASTHPWNTNYGYTF
J: TRBJ1-1; length: 13; V: TRBV2; CDR3: CASSGQFNTEAFF
J: TRBJ1-1; length: 11; V: TRBV29-1; CDR3: CSVPSMGAAFF
J: TRBJ1-6; length: 14; V: TRBV6-5; CDR3: CASSEQGPWSPLHF
J: TRBJ2-7; length: 15; V: TRBV4-3; CDR3: CASSQEQGIAYEQYF
J: TRBJ2-2; length: 17; V: TRBV13; CDR3: CASSLGLGWQNTGELFF
J: TRBJ1-1; length: 15; V: TRBV5-1; CDR3: CASSLGAGRNTEAFF
J: TRBJ1-5; length: 13; V: TRBV6-5; CDR3: CASSSGQGGPQHF
J: TRBJ1-2; length: 10; V: TRBV30; CDR3: CAVLSIGYTF